This entry lists 23 T cell receptor beta chains sequenced from one sample in a study of cytomegalovirus exposure and HLA in healthy donors. The PCR ran on 60 Vbeta and 13 Jbeta primers. Profiled with immunoSEQ multiplex PCR; TCRdb holds only in-frame clones, not every one. The sample records under 200,000 clones, approximately 80% being singletons. The specimen was PBMCs. These receptors came from a woman in her 50s in good health and CMV-seronegative.

This chain links TRBV5-8 with TRBJ1-2; unclear D gene. The CDR3 sequence is 13 residues long. V lost 4 bases, J lost 2 bases, and 9 bases lay in between. From germline, CDR1 is SGHTS and CDR2 YDEGEE. As DNA, the CDR3 is TGTGCCAGCAGCCGGGGAGACAACTATGGCTACACCTTC. The encoded protein is CASSRGDNYGYTF.

The V gene is TRBV7-9, the J gene TRBJ1-2; TRBD1 is a possible D gene (5 bases). CDR3 length: 15 residues. V dropped 4 bases and J dropped 6 bases, with 18 bases sitting between them. Germline V gives CDR1 SEHNR, CDR2 FQNEAQ (reference sequence). The CDR3 DNA sequence: TGTGCCAGCAGCTCCACTATAGCGGGGGATCATGGCTACACCTTC. Translation: CASSSTIAGDHGYTF.

This chain uses TRBV10-1 with TRBJ2-1; D might be TRBD2 (6 bases). CDR3 length: 13 amino acids. Trimming pared 5 bases from V and 3 bases from J, leaving 8 bases between. In germline, CDR1 is WNHNN, CDR2 SYGVQD (reference sequence). This chain's CDR3 is CASSKTSYNEQFF. The DNA of the CDR3 is TGCGCCAGCAGTAAGACTAGCTACAATGAGCAGTTCTTC.

The CDR3 nucleotides read TGTGCCAGCACAGAAGAGCGGGGGGCAAGCTACGAGCAGTACTTC. Translated, it gives CASTEERGASYEQYF. This chain links TRBV2 with TRBJ2-7; 9 bases agree with TRBD2. CDR3 length equals 15 residues. Germline V gene sequence: CDR1 SNHLY, CDR2 FYNNEI. The V segment lost 7 bases and the J segment 3 bases; nucleotides outside the gene matches: 10.

V usage is TRBV7-2 and J usage is TRBJ2-3; 8 bases map to TRBD2. Germline trimming cut 5 bases from V and 6 bases from J; bases unmatched to any gene: 13. The V gene's germline CDR1 is SGHTA and CDR2 FQGNSA. This CDR3 has 16 amino acids. The CDR3 region is CASSASGLGGLDTQYF. The CDR3 DNA is TGTGCCAGCAGCGCCTCGGGACTAGGGGGTTTGGATACGCAGTATTTT.

Of note for this clone: At one end the junction does not follow the germline gene, possibly because of a read error. The rearrangement links TRBV5-1 to TRBJ2-1, with 9 bases identical to TRBD1. Germline-derived CDR1 and CDR2 are SGHRS and YFSETQ. The CDR3 extends over 14 amino acids. CDR3 nucleotides: TGCGCCAGCACCTTGGGACAGGGTAACAATGAGCAGTTCTTC. This codes for CASTLGQGNNEQFF.

The rearrangement uses TRBV10-1 and TRBJ1-1, with D maybe TRBD1 (6 bases). Germline V gene data show CDR1 as WNHNN and CDR2 as SYGVQD (reference sequence). V was clipped by 11 bases and J by 4 bases, with 17 bases between them. The CDR3 totals 13 residues. The CDR3 sequence is CASSGGATTEAFF. CDR3 bases: TGCGCCTCCTCGGGGGGGGCGACCACTGAAGCTTTCTTT.

V and J are TRBV9 and TRBJ2-3; TRBD2 might be the D (6 bases). Germline V CDR1 and CDR2: SGDLS, YYNGEE. V was trimmed by 0 bases and J by 0 bases, leaving 8 bases between them. This CDR3 contains 15 residues. The DNA for the CDR3 is TGTGCCAGCAGCGTAGTAGCGGCTAGCACAGATACGCAGTATTTT. Protein sequence: CASSVVAASTDTQYF.

This sequence joins TRBV19 and TRBJ2-7; 7 nucleotides agree with TRBD2. V trimming: 4 bases; J trimming: 2 bases; junction bases outside the gene matches: 2. Per the germline V gene, CDR1 is LNHDA and CDR2 is SQIVND (reference sequence). The CDR3 is 13 residues long. The CDR3 sequence: CASSNGRTYEQYF. The CDR3 bases are TGTGCCAGTAGTAACGGGAGGACCTACGAGCAGTACTTC.

This clone was seen only once. This chain joins TRBV11-1 and TRBJ2-5; the match to TRBD2 covers 9 bases. CDR3 length equals 17 residues. Unmatched junction bases numbered 8, after V lost 1 base and J lost 2 bases. CDR1 is SGHAT and CDR2 is FQDESV in the germline V gene (reference sequence). The CDR3 is CASSLGASGIFQETQYF. The CDR3 DNA follows: TGTGCCAGCAGCTTAGGGGCTAGCGGGATTTTTCAAGAGACCCAGTACTTC.

The chain employs TRBV28 and TRBJ1-4, with D perhaps matching TRBD1 (6 bases). V was cut by 4 bases and J by 4 bases, with 13 bases left in between. The CDR3 is made up of 15 amino acids. Germline V gene sequence: CDR1 MDHEN, CDR2 SYDVKM. Written as DNA, the CDR3 is TGTGCCAGCAGTTCGACAGGAATCGTTAATGAAAAACTGTTTTTT. This encodes CASSSTGIVNEKLFF.

The rearrangement joins TRBV28 to TRBJ1-1; 9 bases are a match to TRBD1. J was trimmed by 10 bases and V by 4 bases; bases with no gene match: 7. This CDR3 contains 13 residues. The germline V gene has CDR1 MDHEN and CDR2 SYDVKM. CDR3 protein: CASSSTGTGRAFF. CDR3 DNA: TGTGCCAGCAGTTCTACCGGGACAGGGCGAGCTTTCTTT.

In its sample, this clone was seen a few times. This rearrangement joins TRBV7-9 to TRBJ2-2; TRBD2 aligns across 9 bases. Looked up from germline, CDR1 is SEHNR and CDR2 is FQNEAQ (reference sequence). The CDR3 runs 16 residues. J was trimmed by 4 bases and V by 5 bases; bases with no gene match: 8. Here the CDR3 reads CASSLGSGSITGELFF. The DNA of the CDR3 is TGTGCCAGCAGCCTAGGTAGCGGGAGTATCACCGGGGAGCTGTTTTTT.

The rearrangement uses TRBV5-1 and TRBJ1-3; D perhaps matches TRBD1 (6 bases). Germline lookup yields CDR1 SGHRS and CDR2 YFSETQ. V was clipped by 4 bases and J by 0 bases, with 11 bases between them. This CDR3 spans 15 amino acids. The CDR3 sequence: CASSPGQISGNTIYF. CDR3 coding DNA: TGCGCCAGCAGCCCCGGACAGATCTCTGGAAACACCATATATTTT.

The rearrangement links TRBV6-1 to TRBJ2-5; weak D call: TRBD2 (5 bases). This CDR3 is built from 11 residues. V was cut by 5 bases and J by 5 bases, with 6 bases left in between. Germline CDR1 MNHNS, CDR2 SASEGT. The CDR3 bases are TGTGCCAGCAGTACGGGGGAGACCCAGTACTTC. Amino acid sequence: CASSTGETQYF.

J is TRBJ1-2 and V is TRBV5-1; TRBD1 might be the D (6 bases). CDR1 is SGHRS, CDR2 YFSETQ, per germline. Trimming took 0 bases from V and 5 from J, leaving 11 bases between them. The CDR3 spans 14 residues. In DNA form, the CDR3 reads TGCGCCAGCAGCTTGGGACAGGAGCTATATGGCTACACCTTC. It codes for CASSLGQELYGYTF.

CDR3 protein: CASSVEVAGGRNEQFF. The DNA for the CDR3 is TGTGCCAGCAGCGTAGAAGTAGCGGGAGGTCGGAATGAGCAGTTCTTC. The rearrangement links TRBV9 to TRBJ2-1; 10 bases are a match to TRBD2. Per germline, CDR1 SGDLS and CDR2 YYNGEE. V shed 0 bases and J 7 bases; nucleotides not matched to a gene: 7. This CDR3 has 16 residues. Full variable domain (outside the CDR3, taken from reference TRBV9 and TRBJ2-1): DSGVTQTPKHLITATGQRVTLRCSPRSGDLSVYWYQQSLDQGLQFLIQYYNGEERAKGNILERFSAQQFPDLHSELNLSSLELGDSALYFCASSVEVAGGRNEQFFGPGTRLTVL.

Remarks on this clone: Other DNA sequences in this specimen translate into the identical CDR3. The rearrangement joins TRBV29-1 to TRBJ2-6; no firm D call. The germline V gene has CDR1 SQVTM and CDR2 ANQGSEA. Deletions cut 6 bases from V and 0 bases from J, with 6 bases between. The CDR3 runs to 13 residues. CDR3 sequence (DNA): TGCAGCGTCGTCTCCTCTGGGGCCAACGTCCTGACTTTC. It specifies CSVVSSGANVLTF.

A word on this clone: In the same sample, other DNA sequences code for this CDR3. The gene calls are TRBV28 and TRBJ2-7; D unresolved. The germline V and J ends were trimmed by 5 bases and 0 bases, with 14 bases remaining between them. This CDR3 region has 15 residues. In germline, CDR1 is MDHEN, CDR2 SYDVKM. The CDR3 loop reads CASSLTGTSSYEQYF. DNA of the CDR3: TGTGCCAGCAGTCTGACTGGCACGAGCTCCTACGAGCAGTACTTC.

The chain has TRBV18 and TRBJ2-7; 8 positions match TRBD1. V shed 5 bases and J 0 bases; nucleotides not matched to a gene: 9. Germline CDR1 KGHSH, CDR2 LQKENI. The length of the CDR3 is 16 residues. CDR3 in amino acids: CASSRETGGNSYEQYF. Written as DNA, the CDR3 is TGTGCCAGCTCAAGAGAAACAGGGGGAAACTCCTACGAGCAGTACTTC. The full variable domain, in which reference TRBV18 and TRBJ2-7 provide the parts outside the CDR3, is NAGVMQNPRHLVRRRGQEARLRCSPMKGHSHVYWYRQLPEEGLKFMVYLQKENIIDESGMPKERFSAEFPKEGPSILRIQQVVRGDSAAYFCASSRETGGNSYEQYFGPGTRLTVT.

Regarding this clone: At one boundary the junction diverges from the germline segment, which might be a read error. CDR3 nucleotide sequence: TGTGCCAGCAGTCCCGATAGCGATCAGCCCCAGCATTTT. Its translation is CASSPDSDQPQHF. The V and J genes are TRBV2 and TRBJ1-5; D is undetermined. The CDR3 covers 13 residues. Germline CDR1 reads SNHLY; CDR2 reads FYNNEI.

V gene TRBV2 combines with J gene TRBJ2-1; TRBD1 might be the D (5 bases). The CDR3 loop spans 15 amino acids. CDR1 is SNHLY and CDR2 is FYNNEI in the germline V gene. V was clipped by 8 bases and J by 5 bases, with 19 bases between them. CDR3 nucleotides: TGTGCCAGCGAAGGGGCTGGGTTTGGGAACAATGAGCAGTTCTTC. Its protein product is CASEGAGFGNNEQFF.

This sequence joins TRBV7-8 and TRBJ2-1, with D perhaps TRBD2 (6 bases). The V end was cut by 0 bases, the J end by 9 bases, with 18 bases between. This CDR3 has 16 residues. Germline V CDR1 and CDR2: SGHVS, FQNEAQ. The chain's CDR3 is CASSLARFGRGFEQFF. The CDR3 nucleotides read TGTGCCAGCAGCTTAGCGCGTTTCGGGAGAGGATTTGAGCAGTTCTTC.